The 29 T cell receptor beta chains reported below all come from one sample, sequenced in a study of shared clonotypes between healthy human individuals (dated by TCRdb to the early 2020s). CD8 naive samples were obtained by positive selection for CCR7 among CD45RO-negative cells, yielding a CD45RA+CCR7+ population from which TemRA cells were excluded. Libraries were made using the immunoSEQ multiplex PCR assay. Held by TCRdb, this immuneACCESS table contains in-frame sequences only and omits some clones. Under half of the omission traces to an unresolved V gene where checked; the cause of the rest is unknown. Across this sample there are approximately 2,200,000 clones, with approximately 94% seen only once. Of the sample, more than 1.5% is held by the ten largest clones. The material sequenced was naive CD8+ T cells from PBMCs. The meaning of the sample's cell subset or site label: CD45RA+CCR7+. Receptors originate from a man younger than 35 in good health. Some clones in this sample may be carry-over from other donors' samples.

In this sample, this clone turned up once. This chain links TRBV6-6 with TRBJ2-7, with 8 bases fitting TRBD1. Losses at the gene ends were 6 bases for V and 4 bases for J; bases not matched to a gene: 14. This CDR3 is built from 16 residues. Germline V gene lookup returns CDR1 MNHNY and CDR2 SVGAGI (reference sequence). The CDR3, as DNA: TGTGCCAGCAGCAACCGACCCCGGGACAGGATTTACGAGCAGTACTTC. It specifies CASSNRPRDRIYEQYF.

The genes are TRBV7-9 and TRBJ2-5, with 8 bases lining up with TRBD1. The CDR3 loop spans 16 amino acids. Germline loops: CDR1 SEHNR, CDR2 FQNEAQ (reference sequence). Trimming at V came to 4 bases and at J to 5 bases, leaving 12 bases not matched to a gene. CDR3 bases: TGTGCCAGCAGCTCGCTAAAAGGACAGGGAACCGAGACCCAGTACTTC. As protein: CASSSLKGQGTETQYF.

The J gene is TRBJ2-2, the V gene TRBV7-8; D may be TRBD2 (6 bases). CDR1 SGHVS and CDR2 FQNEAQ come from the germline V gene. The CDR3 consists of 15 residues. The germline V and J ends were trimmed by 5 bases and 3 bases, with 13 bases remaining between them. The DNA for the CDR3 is TGTGCCAGCAGCGCCCAGGCGGGGTACACCGGGGAGCTGTTTTTT. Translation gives CASSAQAGYTGELFF.

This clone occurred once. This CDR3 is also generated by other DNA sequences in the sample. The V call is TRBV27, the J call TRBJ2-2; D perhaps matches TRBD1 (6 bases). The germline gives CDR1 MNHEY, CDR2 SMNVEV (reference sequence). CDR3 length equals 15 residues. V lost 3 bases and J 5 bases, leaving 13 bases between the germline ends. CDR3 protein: CASSFFRGGTGELFF. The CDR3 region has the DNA TGTGCCAGCAGTTTTTTCAGGGGCGGGACCGGGGAGCTGTTTTTT.

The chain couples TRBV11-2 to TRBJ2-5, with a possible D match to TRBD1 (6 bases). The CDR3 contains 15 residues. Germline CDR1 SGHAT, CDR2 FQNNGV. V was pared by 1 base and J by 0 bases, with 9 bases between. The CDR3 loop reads CASSLGQGYQETQYF. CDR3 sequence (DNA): TGTGCCAGCAGCTTAGGTCAGGGGTACCAAGAGACCCAGTACTTC.

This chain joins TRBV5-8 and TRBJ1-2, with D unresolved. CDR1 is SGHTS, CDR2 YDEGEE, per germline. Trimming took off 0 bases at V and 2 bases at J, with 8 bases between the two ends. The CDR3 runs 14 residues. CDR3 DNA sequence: TGTGCCAGCAGCTTGGTAGGGTTCAACTATGGCTACACCTTC. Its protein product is CASSLVGFNYGYTF.

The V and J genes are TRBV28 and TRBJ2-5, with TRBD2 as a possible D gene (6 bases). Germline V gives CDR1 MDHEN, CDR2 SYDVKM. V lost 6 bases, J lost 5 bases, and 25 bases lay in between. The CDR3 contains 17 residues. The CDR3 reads CASSEPSEGRHYETQYF. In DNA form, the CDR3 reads TGTGCCAGCAGCGAACCCTCGGAGGGCCGCCACTACGAGACCCAGTACTTC.

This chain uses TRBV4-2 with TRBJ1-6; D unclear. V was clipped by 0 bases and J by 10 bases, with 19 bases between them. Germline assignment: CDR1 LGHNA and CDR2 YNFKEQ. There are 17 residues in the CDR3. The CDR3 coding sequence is TGTGCCAGCAGCCAAGATCGTCGAATATCTACAGCCTCACCCCTCCACTTT. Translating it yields CASSQDRRISTASPLHF.

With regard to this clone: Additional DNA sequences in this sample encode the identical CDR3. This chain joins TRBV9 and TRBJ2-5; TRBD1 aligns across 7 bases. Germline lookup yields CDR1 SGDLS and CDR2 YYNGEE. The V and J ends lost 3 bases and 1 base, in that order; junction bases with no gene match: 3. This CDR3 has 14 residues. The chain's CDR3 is CASSGGTAQETQYF. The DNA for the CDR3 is TGTGCCAGCAGCGGGGGGACAGCCCAAGAGACCCAGTACTTC.

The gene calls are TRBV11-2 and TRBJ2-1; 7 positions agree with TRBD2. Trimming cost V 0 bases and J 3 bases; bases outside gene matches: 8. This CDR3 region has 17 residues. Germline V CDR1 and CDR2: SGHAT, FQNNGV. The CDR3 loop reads CASSLEGRIAGYNEQFF. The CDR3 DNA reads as TGTGCCAGCAGCTTAGAGGGGAGAATAGCGGGCTACAATGAGCAGTTCTTC.

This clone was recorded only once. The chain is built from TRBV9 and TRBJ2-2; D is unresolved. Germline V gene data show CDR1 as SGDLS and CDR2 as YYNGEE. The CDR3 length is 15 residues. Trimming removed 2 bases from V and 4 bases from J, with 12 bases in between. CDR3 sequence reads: CASSVFTETTGELFF. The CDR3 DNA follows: TGTGCCAGCAGCGTTTTTACAGAAACCACCGGGGAGCTGTTTTTT.

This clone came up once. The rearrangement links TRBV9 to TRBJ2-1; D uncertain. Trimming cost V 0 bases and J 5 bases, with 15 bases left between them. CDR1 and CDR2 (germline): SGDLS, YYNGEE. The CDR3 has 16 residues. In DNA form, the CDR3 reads TGTGCCAGCAGCGTAGATCCTCAAGTCATCGACAATGAGCAGTTCTTC. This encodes CASSVDPQVIDNEQFF. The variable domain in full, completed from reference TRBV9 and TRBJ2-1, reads DSGVTQTPKHLITATGQRVTLRCSPRSGDLSVYWYQQSLDQGLQFLIQYYNGEERAKGNILERFSAQQFPDLHSELNLSSLELGDSALYFCASSVDPQVIDNEQFFGPGTRLTVL.

CDR3 region: CASSGTSAGGAFF. For the CDR3, the DNA is TGTGCCAGCAGCGGGACCTCGGCCGGTGGGGCTTTCTTT. The genes are TRBV9 and TRBJ1-1, with D uncertain. CDR3 length equals 13 residues. V was trimmed by 3 bases and J by 11 bases, leaving 17 bases between them. Germline values: CDR1 SGDLS, CDR2 YYNGEE.

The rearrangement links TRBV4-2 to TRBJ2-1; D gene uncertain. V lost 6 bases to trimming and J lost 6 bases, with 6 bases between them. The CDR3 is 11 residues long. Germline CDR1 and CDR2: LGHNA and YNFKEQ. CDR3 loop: CASSLPNEQFF. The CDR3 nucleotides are TGTGCCAGCAGTCTCCCCAATGAGCAGTTCTTC.

The CDR3 sequence: CASSEGGTLYGYTF. The CDR3 bases are TGTGCCAGCAGTGAAGGAGGGACGCTCTATGGCTACACCTTC. The V call is TRBV27, the J call TRBJ1-2; D perhaps matches TRBD1 (5 bases). The germline CDR1 and CDR2 sequences are MNHEY and SMNVEV (reference sequence). The CDR3 sequence is 14 residues long. Deletions cut 5 bases from V and 4 bases from J, with 14 bases between.

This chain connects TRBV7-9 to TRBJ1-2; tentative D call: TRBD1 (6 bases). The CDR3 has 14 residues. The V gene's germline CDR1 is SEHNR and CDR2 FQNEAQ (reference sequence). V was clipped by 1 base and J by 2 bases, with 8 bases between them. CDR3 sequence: CASSLGGHNYGYTF. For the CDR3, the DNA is TGTGCCAGCAGCTTAGGGGGACACAACTATGGCTACACCTTC.

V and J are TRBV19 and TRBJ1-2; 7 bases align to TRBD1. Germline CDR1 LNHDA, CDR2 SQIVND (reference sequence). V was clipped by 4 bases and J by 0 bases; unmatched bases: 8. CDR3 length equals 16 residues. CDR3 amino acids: CASSTSGTVSNYGYTF. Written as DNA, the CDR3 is TGTGCCAGTAGTACCTCCGGGACAGTTTCTAACTATGGCTACACCTTC.

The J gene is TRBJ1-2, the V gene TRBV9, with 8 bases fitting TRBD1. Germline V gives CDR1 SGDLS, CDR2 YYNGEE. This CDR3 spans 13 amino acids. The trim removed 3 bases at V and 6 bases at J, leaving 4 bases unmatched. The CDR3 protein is CASSGAGGNGYTF. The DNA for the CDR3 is TGTGCCAGCAGCGGGGCAGGGGGCAATGGCTACACCTTC.

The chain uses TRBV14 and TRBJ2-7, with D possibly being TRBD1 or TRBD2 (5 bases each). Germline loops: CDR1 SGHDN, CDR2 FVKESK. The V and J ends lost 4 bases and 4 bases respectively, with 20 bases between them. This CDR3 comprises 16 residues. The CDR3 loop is CASSPEPVQWGYEQYF. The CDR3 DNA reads TGTGCCAGCAGCCCCGAGCCTGTGCAGTGGGGGTACGAGCAGTACTTC.

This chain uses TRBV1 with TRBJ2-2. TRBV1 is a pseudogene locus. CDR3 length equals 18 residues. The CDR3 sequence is CTSSQALGWLFNTGELFF. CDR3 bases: TGCACCAGCAGCCAAGCTCTGGGATGGCTATTCAACACCGGGGAGCTGTTTTTT.

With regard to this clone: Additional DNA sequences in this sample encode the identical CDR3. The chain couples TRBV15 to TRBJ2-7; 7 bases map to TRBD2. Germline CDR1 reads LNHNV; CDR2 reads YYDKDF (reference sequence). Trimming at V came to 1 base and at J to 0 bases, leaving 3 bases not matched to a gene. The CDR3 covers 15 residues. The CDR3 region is CATSRGAGSSYEQYF. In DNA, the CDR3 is TGTGCCACCAGCAGAGGAGCGGGGAGCTCCTACGAGCAGTACTTC.

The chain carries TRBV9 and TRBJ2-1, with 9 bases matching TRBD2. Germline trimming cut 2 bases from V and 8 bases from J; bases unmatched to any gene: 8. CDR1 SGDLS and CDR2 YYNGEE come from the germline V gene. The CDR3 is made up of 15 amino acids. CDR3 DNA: TGTGCCAGCAGCGTTTCTAGCGGGATTTCCTATGAGCAGTTCTTC. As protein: CASSVSSGISYEQFF.

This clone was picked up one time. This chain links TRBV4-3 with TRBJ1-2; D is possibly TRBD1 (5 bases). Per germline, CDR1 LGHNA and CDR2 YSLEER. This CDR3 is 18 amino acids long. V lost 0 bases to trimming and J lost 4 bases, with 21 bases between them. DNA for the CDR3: TGCGCCAGCAGCCAAGATCGGCAGGGTGTGACAAGACTCTATGGCTACACCTTC. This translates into CASSQDRQGVTRLYGYTF.

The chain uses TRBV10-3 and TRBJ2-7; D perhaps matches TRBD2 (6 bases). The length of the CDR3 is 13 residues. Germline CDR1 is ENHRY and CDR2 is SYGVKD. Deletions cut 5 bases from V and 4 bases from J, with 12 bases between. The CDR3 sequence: CAISTGSLYEQYF. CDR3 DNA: TGTGCCATCAGTACCGGGAGTTTATACGAGCAGTACTTC.

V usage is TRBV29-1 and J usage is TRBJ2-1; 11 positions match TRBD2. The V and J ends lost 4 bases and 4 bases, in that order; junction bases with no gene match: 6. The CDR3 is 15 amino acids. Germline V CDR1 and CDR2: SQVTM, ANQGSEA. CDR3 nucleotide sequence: TGCAGCGTTGCTGAACTAGCGGGAGTTTACAATGAGCAGTTCTTC. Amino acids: CSVAELAGVYNEQFF.

The CDR3, as DNA: TGTGCCAGCAGCTTGCCCGCCTACGAGCAGTACTTC. Translation gives CASSLPAYEQYF. The chain employs TRBV7-9 and TRBJ2-5; the D is unclear. Judging by the DNA end, TRBJ2-7 fits better; the J call may be wrong. This CDR3 is 12 amino acids long. In germline, CDR1 is SEHNR, CDR2 FQNEAQ (reference sequence).

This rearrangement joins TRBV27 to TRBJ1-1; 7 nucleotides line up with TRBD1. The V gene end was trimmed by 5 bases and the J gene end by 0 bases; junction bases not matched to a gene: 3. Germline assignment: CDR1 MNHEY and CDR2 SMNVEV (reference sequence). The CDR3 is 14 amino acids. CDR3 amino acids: CASSGDRLNTEAFF. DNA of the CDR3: TGTGCCAGCAGTGGGGACAGATTGAACACTGAAGCTTTCTTT.

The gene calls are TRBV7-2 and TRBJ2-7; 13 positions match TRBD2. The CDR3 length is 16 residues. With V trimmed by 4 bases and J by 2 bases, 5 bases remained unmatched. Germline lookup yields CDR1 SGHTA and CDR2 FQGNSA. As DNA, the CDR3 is TGTGCCAGCAGCTCAATAGGGACTAGCGGGACCTACGAGCAGTACTTC. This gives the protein CASSSIGTSGTYEQYF.

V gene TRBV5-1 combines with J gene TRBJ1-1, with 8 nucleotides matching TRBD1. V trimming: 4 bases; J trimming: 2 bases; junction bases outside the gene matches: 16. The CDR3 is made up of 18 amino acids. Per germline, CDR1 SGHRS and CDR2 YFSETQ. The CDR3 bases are TGCGCCAGCAGCCCGGGGGTCGGGACAGGAATTTTAAACACTGAAGCTTTCTTT. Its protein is CASSPGVGTGILNTEAFF. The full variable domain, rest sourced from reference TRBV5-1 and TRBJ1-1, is KAGVTQTPRYLIKTRGQQVTLSCSPISGHRSVSWYQQTPGQGLQFLFEYFSETQRNKGNFPGRFSGRQFSNSRSEMNVSTLELGDSALYLCASSPGVGTGILNTEAFFGQGTRLTVV.